This T cell receptor beta chain was found in a study of regulatory T cells in long-lasting Graves disease. Study-wide findings and caveats: New patients shared 800 to 1,000 public clonotypes, and persistent patients shared more, with fewer than 3,500.

The TCR beta library used iRepertoire HTBI primers with Arm-PCR amplification of CDR3. TCRdb itself ran the multiplex PCR reads through MiXCR, one entry per CDR3 protein. The sample records 420,000 or so distinct CDR3 sequences, roughly 17% being singletons. This clonotype was picked up many times. Its target is unknown. CDR3 size: 16 residues. Germline CDR1 reads MNHEY; CDR2 reads SMNVEV (reference sequence). V lost 4 bases and J lost 3; bases outside the gene matches: 9. Time point in this sample: newly diagnosed GD, antithyroid drugs for less than 3 months. PBMC RNA was the source of the TCR library. This same sample was also part of a study on T cells in Graves' hyperthyroidism and ophthalmopathy.

The genes are TRBV27 and TRBJ2-7, with TRBD2 matching over 10 bases. The source material was peripheral blood mononuclear cells (PBMCs), sampled at new diagnosis, from a patient treated with antithyroid drugs. The receptor comes from a woman aged 18-29 years with Graves disease. CDR3 protein: CASSSNFPSGSYEQYF. In nucleotides, the CDR3 is TGTGCCAGCAGTTCAAATTTTCCTAGCGGGAGCTACGAGCAGTACTTC.